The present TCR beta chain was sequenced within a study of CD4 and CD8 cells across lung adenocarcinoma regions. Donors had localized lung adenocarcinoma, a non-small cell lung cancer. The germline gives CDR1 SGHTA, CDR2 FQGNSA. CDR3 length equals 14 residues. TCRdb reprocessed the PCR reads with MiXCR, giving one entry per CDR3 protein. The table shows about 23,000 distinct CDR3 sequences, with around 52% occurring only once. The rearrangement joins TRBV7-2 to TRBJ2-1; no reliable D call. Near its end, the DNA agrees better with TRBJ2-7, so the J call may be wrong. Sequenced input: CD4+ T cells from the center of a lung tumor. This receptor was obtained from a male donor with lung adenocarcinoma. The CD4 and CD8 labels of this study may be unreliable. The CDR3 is CASSLVVGKYEQYF. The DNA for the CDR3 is TGTGCCAGCAGCTTAGTTGTGGGCAAGTACGAGCAGTACTTC.